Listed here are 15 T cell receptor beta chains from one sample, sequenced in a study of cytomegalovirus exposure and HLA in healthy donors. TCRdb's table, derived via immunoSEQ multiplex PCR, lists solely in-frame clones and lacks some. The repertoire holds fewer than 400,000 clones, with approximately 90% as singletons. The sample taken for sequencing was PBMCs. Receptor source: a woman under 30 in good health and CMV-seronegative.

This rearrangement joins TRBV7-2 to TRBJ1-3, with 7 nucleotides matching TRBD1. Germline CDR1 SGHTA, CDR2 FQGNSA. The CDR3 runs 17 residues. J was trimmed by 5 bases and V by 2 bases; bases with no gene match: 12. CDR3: CASSLSSYDRERNTIYF. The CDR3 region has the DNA TGTGCCAGCAGCTTATCCTCTTATGACAGGGAAAGAAACACCATATATTTT.

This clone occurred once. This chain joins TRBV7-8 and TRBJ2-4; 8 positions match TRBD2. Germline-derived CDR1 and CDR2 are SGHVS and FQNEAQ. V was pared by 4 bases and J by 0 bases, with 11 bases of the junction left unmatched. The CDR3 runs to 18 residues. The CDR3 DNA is TGTGCCAGCAGCTCCCTAAAAGCGGGAGACGTAGCCAAAAACATTCAGTACTTC. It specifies CASSSLKAGDVAKNIQYF. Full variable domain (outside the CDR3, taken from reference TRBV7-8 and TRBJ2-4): GAGVSQSPRYKVAKRGQDVALRCDPISGHVSLFWYQQALGQGPEFLTYFQNEAQLDKSGLPSDRFFAERPEGSVSTLKIQRTQQEDSAVYLCASSSLKAGDVAKNIQYFGAGTRLSVL.

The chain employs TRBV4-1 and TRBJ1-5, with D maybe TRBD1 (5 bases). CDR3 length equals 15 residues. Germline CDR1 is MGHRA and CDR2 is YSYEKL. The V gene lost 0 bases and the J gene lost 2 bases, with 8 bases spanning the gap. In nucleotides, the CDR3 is TGCGCCAGCAGCCAAGAATCCAGGGGCAATCAGCCCCAGCATTTT. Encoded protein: CASSQESRGNQPQHF.

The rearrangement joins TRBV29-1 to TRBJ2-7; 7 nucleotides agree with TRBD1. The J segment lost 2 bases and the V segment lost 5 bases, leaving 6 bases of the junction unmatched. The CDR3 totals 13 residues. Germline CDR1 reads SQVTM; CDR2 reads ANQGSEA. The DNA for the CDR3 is TGCAGCGTTAAGGGGGCCTTAACCTACGAGCAGTACTTC. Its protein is CSVKGALTYEQYF.

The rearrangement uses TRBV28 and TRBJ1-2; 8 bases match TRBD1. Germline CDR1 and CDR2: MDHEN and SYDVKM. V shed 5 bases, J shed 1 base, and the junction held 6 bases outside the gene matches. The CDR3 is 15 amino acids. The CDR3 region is CASSTGQGGNYGYTF. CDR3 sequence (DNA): TGTGCCAGCAGTACCGGACAGGGTGGTAACTATGGCTACACCTTC.

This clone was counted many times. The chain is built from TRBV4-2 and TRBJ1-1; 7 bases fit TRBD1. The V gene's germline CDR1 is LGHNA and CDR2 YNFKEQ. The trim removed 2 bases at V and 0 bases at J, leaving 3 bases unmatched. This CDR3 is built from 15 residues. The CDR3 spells CASSQQQGLNTEAFF. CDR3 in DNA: TGTGCCAGCAGCCAACAACAGGGGTTGAACACTGAAGCTTTCTTT.

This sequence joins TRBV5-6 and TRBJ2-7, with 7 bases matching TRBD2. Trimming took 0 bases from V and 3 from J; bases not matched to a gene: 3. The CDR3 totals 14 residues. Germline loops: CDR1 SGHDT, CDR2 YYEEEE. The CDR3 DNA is TGTGCCAGCAGCTTGGGGCTAGCGGACTACGAGCAGTACTTC. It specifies CASSLGLADYEQYF.

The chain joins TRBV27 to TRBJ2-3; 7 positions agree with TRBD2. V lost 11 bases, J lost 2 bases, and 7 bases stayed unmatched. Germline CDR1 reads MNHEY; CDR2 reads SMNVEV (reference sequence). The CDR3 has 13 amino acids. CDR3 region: CAVSGALTDTQYF. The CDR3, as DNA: TGTGCCGTCAGCGGGGCCCTCACAGATACGCAGTATTTT.

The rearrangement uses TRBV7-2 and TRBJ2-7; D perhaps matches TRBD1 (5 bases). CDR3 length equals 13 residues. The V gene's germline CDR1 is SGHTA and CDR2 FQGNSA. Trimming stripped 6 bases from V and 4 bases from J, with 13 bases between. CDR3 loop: CASRTDSFYEQYF. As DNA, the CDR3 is TGTGCCAGCAGAACCGACAGTTTTTACGAGCAGTACTTC.

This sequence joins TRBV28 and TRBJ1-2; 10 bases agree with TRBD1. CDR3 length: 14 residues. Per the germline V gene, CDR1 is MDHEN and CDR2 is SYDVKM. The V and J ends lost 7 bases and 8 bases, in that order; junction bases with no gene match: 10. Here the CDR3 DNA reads TGTGCCAGCATTGTAGGGGACAGGGGATCCGGCTACACCTTC. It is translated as CASIVGDRGSGYTF.

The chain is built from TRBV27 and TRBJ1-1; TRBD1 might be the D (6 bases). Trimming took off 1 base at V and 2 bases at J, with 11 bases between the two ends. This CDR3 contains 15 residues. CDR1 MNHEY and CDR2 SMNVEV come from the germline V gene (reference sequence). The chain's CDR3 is CASSLWQGLNTEAFF. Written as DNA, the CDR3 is TGTGCCAGCAGTTTATGGCAGGGGCTCAACACTGAAGCTTTCTTT.

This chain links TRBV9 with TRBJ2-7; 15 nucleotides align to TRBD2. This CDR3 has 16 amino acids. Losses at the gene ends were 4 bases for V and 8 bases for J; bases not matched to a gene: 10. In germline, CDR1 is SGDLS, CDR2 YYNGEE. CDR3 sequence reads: CASSPGTSGRSGKQYF. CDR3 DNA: TGTGCCAGCAGCCCGGGGACTAGCGGGAGGTCCGGGAAGCAGTACTTC.

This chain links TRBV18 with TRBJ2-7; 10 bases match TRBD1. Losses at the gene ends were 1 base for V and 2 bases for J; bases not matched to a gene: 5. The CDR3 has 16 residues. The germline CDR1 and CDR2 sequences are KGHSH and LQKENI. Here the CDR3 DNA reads TGTGCCAGCTCACCACTAGCCGGGACAGGGGCCTACGAGCAGTACTTC. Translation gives CASSPLAGTGAYEQYF.

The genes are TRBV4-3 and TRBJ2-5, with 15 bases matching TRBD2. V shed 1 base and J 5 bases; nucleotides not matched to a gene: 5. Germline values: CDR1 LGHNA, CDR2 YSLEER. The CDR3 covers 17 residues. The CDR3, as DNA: TGCGCCAGCAGCCAAGTAGCTGGGACTAGCGGGAGGGAGACCCAGTACTTC. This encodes CASSQVAGTSGRETQYF.

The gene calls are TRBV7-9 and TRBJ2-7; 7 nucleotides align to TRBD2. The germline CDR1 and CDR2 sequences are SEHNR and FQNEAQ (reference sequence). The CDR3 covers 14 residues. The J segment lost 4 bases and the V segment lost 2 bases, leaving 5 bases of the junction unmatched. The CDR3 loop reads CASSLSSGTYEQYF. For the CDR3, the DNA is TGTGCCAGCAGCTTATCTAGCGGAACTTACGAGCAGTACTTC.